These 17 T cell receptor beta chains originate from one sample sequenced in a study of tumor and adjacent non-tumor tissue in lung cancer. The template was RNA from unsorted bulk tissue. A modified ARM-PCR protocol with three rounds of nested PCR amplified TCRbeta. TCRdb fed the multiplex PCR reads into MiXCR, producing one record per CDR3 protein. The sample carries over 85,000 distinct CDR3 sequences, approximately 87% recorded once. Sequenced sample: lung tumor tissue. The source of these receptors is a man between 65 and 85 years old with non-small cell lung cancer.

The V gene is TRBV4-1, the J gene TRBJ1-6; D gene ambiguous. The ends were cut back, 1 base at V and 0 bases at J, with 16 bases in the middle. Germline CDR1 MGHRA, CDR2 YSYEKL. This CDR3 has 19 residues. The CDR3 is CASSQVAGVGSSYNSPLHF. CDR3 in DNA: TGCGCCAGCAGCCAAGTAGCCGGGGTTGGGAGCTCCTATAATTCACCCCTCCACTTT.

Concerning this clonotype: At one end the junction does not follow the germline gene, possibly because of a read error. The chain's CDR3 is CASSRSVYNSPFHF. The CDR3 DNA sequence: TGTGCCAGCAGTCGATCAGTCTATAATTCACCCTTCCACTTT. The chain couples TRBV12-3 or TRBV12-4 to TRBJ1-6; no definite D call. The CDR3 sequence is 14 residues long.

As to this clonotype: With a much larger clone just one base away, this may be a read error. The gene calls are TRBV20-1 and TRBJ2-3; D tentatively fits TRBD1 or TRBD2 (5 bases each). CDR1 is DFQATT and CDR2 is SNEGSKA in the germline V gene (reference sequence). This CDR3 contains 13 residues. The CDR3 nucleotides read TGCAGTGCTGGGGGAGCACACACAGGTACGCAGTATTTT. This sequence encodes CSAGGAHTGTQYF.

This clonotype was picked up a small number of times. Being one base from a much bigger clone, this may be a read error. The chain links TRBV12-3 or TRBV12-4 to TRBJ1-1; perhaps TRBD1 as D (5 bases). This CDR3 region has 14 residues. CDR3 bases: TGTGCCAGCGGCCCAGGGATATTGAACACTGAAGCTTTATTT. Its protein product is CASGPGILNTEALF.

On this clonotype: The junction departs from the called germline gene at one end, perhaps through a read error. The chain employs TRBV9 and TRBJ2-2; D possibly corresponds to TRBD2 (6 bases). The CDR3 runs 13 residues. Germline lookup yields CDR1 SGDLS and CDR2 YYNGEE. The CDR3 loop is CASSVARAGEVFF. In DNA form, the CDR3 reads TGTGCCAGCAGCGTAGCTAGGGCCGGGGAGGTGTTTTTT.

Regarding this clonotype: This likely comes from a read error, as the CDR3 has no conserved phenylalanine or tryptophan at its end. The limits of the CDR3 on the DNA are not certain, so only TCRdb's listed CDR3 is given. V and J are TRBV7-8 and TRBJ2-3; whether TRBD1, the table's D call, matches the DNA was not checked. Germline lookup yields CDR1 SGHVS and CDR2 FQNEAQ. Termini included, the CDR3 measures 16 amino acids. The CDR3 region is CASSALGGPRTDTQNL.

The table lists this clonotype with many counts. The V gene is TRBV6-2 or TRBV6-3, the J gene TRBJ2-7; TRBD2 agrees at 11 bases. The CDR3 runs 18 residues. Germline V lookup: CDR1 MNHEY, CDR2 SVGEGT. With V trimmed by 4 bases and J by 2 bases, 13 bases remained unmatched. The CDR3 DNA follows: TGTGCCAGCAGTTCCTACCCGAGTCTAGCGGGAGGAACCTACGAGCAGTACTTC. Its protein is CASSSYPSLAGGTYEQYF.

Details on this clonotype: Mismatch with germline at one junction end may stem from a read error. This rearrangement joins TRBV12-3 or TRBV12-4 to TRBJ2-2; D unresolved. This CDR3 region has 13 residues. DNA for the CDR3: TGTGCCAACAGTGGGTTCGGCGTCGGGGAGCTGTTTTTT. It codes for CANSGFGVGELFF.

This clonotype was recorded only once. Sequence at one end of the junction differs from germline and may be a read error. The genes are TRBV4-2 and TRBJ1-2; 8 bases match TRBD1. CDR3 length: 15 residues. CDR1 and CDR2 from the germline V gene are LGHNA and YNFKEQ. CDR3 in DNA: TGTGTCAGCGGCCAAGAAGCCAGGGGGCAGCGGGGCTACACCTTC. It yields the protein CVSGQEARGQRGYTF.

With regard to this clonotype: The CDR3 does not end in the conserved phenylalanine or tryptophan, so this is likely a read error. This chain connects TRBV11-2 to TRBJ2-1; possibly TRBD2 for D (6 bases). Germline CDR1 and CDR2: SGHAT and FQNNGV. CDR3 length: 18 residues. The CDR3 DNA is TGTGGCAAGAGCTTACATGTGCGGGACTGGGCCTCCTACAATGAGCAGTTCTCC. Protein product: CGKSLHVRDWASYNEQFS.

In regard to this clonotype: At one end, the junction sequence differs from germline, possibly due to a read error. J is TRBJ2-7 and V is TRBV11-2; D might be TRBD1 (5 bases). The CDR3 sequence is 15 residues long. Germline loops: CDR1 SGHAT, CDR2 FQNNGV. CDR3 region: CAISLDPMGPYEQYF. The CDR3 bases are TGTGCCATCAGCTTAGACCCTATGGGGCCGTACGAGCAGTACTTC.

With regard to this clonotype: At one end the junction does not follow the germline gene, possibly because of a read error. The J gene is TRBJ1-5, the V gene TRBV4-1; D ambiguous. Germline CDR1 and CDR2: MGHRA and YSYEKL. The CDR3 consists of 15 residues. CDR3 sequence (DNA): TGCACCAGCAGCCAAGGACCCCGTGACCATCAGTCCCAGCATTTT. Amino acid sequence: CTSSQGPRDHQSQHF.

This clonotype came up once. At one end the junction does not follow the germline gene, possibly because of a read error. The chain joins TRBV6-5 to TRBJ2-3, with D tentatively TRBD1 or TRBD2 (5 bases each). The V gene's germline CDR1 is MNHEY and CDR2 SVGAGI. CDR3 length: 13 residues. CDR3 nucleotides: TGTGCCAGCAAAAGGGACGGTACAGATATGCAGTATTTT. Encoded protein: CASKRDGTDMQYF.

This clonotype is a singleton in its sample. At one end, the junction sequence differs from germline, possibly due to a read error. This chain connects TRBV6-6 to TRBJ2-1; no definite D call. This CDR3 is built from 14 residues. Germline lookup yields CDR1 MNHNY and CDR2 SVGAGI (reference sequence). The CDR3 reads CASSSQVNYNEQFF. CDR3 nucleotides: TGTGCCAGCAGTTCCCAGGTGAATTACAATGAACAGTTCTTC.

As regards this clonotype: The junction differs from germline at one of its ends, possibly a read error. The chain has TRBV11-3 and TRBJ2-3; perhaps TRBD2 as D (5 bases). The CDR3 length is 15 residues. Germline V gene sequence: CDR1 SGHNT, CDR2 YENEEA. CDR3 loop: CANTRREVGTDAQYF. The CDR3 region has the DNA TGTGCCAACACCCGTCGGGAAGTAGGCACAGATGCGCAGTATTTT.

With regard to this clonotype: Mismatch with germline at one junction end may stem from a read error. The chain carries TRBV11-1 and TRBJ2-5; TRBD2 matches 7 bases. Germline values: CDR1 SGHAT, CDR2 FQDESV (reference sequence). The length of the CDR3 is 15 residues. Here the CDR3 reads CTSSLGGTNQETQYF. CDR3 in DNA: TGTACCAGTAGCCTGGGTGGGACTAATCAAGAGACCCAGTACTTC. Complete variable domain (other parts from reference TRBV11-1 and TRBJ2-5): EAEVAQSPRYKITEKSQAVAFWCDPISGHATLYWYRQILGQGPELLVQFQDESVVDDSQLPKDRFSAERLKGVDSTLKIQPAELGDSAMYLCTSSLGGTNQETQYFGPGTRLLVL.

Turning to this clonotype: A much bigger clone sits one base away, suggesting this may be a read error. The genes are TRBV29-1 and TRBJ1-1, with D maybe TRBD1 (5 bases). Germline assignment: CDR1 SQVTM and CDR2 ANQGSEA. The CDR3 spans 12 residues. CDR3 nucleotides: TGCTGCGTGTTCATGTGGGGGACTGAAGCTTTCTTT. Protein product: CCVFMWGTEAFF.